This record covers a single T cell receptor (beta chain). Ten or more counts support this clonotype. Its recognized antigen is unknown. No much larger clone exists at a distance of one base, and base qualities are not known. The method behind the library was multiplex PCR. These reads were obtained on an Illumina HiSeq 4000. TCR beta libraries were built with iRepertoire HTBI primers and Arm-PCR amplification of CDR3 regions. Before sequencing, the PCR products underwent gel purification. Concerning the study's data processing: Across samples, about 64 TRBV and 13 to 15 TRBJ segments were identified and used for gene usage analysis of CDR3 amino acid clonotypes. COPE and FqMerger were used to merge filtered high-quality paired reads into contigs. Contigs were aligned with BLAST to IMGT TRBV, TRBD and TRBJ reference genes, and CDR3 was defined per IMGT. Any clonotype with a frequency above 0.1% was counted as a highly expanded clone. Shannon entropy was used to measure repertoire diversity, and the Gini coefficient was used to measure V-J evenness. Clonotypes shared by more than one individual were considered public. Through fastp at Q25 and MiXCR, TCRdb rebuilt clones from the public reads, retaining in-frame beta chains. Each CDR3 protein gets just one entry, which takes the most common genes and DNA from the rows behind it. The V and J calls shown here were made by TCRdb, not taken from the authors' results. Across this sample there are about 210,000 distinct CDR3 sequences, with about 19% seen only once. The ten largest clones capture 12% of the sample.

The CDR3 has 18 amino acids, counting the end cysteine and phenylalanine. Only CDR3 DNA remains: 54 bases, in frame from the first base. The germline V gene encodes CDR1 SGHRS and CDR2 YFSETQ. Between the V and J ends, shortened by 1 base and 3 bases respectively, the junction contains 17 bases. The time point label of this sample denotes: newly diagnosed GD, antithyroid drugs for less than 3 months. RNA was extracted from PBMCs in TRIzol for both TCR sequencing and RNA sequencing. Graves' disease was diagnosed according to American Thyroid Association guidelines. Patients were recruited from an endocrinology department in Xi'an, China. Each patient gave 7 to 9.5 milliliters of peripheral blood, collected in an EDTA anticoagulant tube. Ficoll Paque Plus density gradient separation was used to isolate PBMCs, and no further T cell sorting was performed. An Agilent 2100 Bioanalyzer and agarose gel were used to assess RNA quality, and a NanoDrop 2000 was used to measure RNA concentration.

The data were obtained in a study of regulatory T cells in long-lasting Graves disease (dated by TCRdb to about 2021). At the level of the whole study: In the newly diagnosed Graves' disease group, patients had been taking antithyroid drugs for less than 3 months. Persistent Graves' disease patients were compared with newly diagnosed Graves' disease patients by peripheral blood TCR sequencing and RNA sequencing. The study was conducted in China and was registered as a clinical trial. A total of roughly 33 samples underwent TCR sequencing: approximately 13 from persistent and roughly 20 from newly diagnosed Graves' disease patients.

Overall study outcomes, separate from this receptor: Persistent Graves' disease patients showed lower TCR Shannon entropy and fewer highly expanded clones than newly diagnosed patients, suggesting clonal expansion. The authors acknowledged the small sample size as a limitation that may reduce accuracy. Persistent disease showed preferential use of TRBV28, TRBJ1-2 and TRBJ2-5, whereas newly diagnosed disease favored TRBV20-1 and TRBJ2-1. A larger number of public clonotypes was shared among persistent patients (approximately 2,600) than among newly diagnosed patients (roughly 1,000). Sequencing and analysis were restricted to the TCR beta chain. Peripheral blood alone was examined, since thyroid tissue, which constituted the primary lesion, could not be accessed.

A further study also used this sample, focusing on T cells in Graves' hyperthyroidism and ophthalmopathy. The second investigation adds: Stable Graves' hyperthyroidism was defined as no progression to ophthalmopathy during 18 months of follow-up. The hyperthyroidism patients were between 18 and 65 years old and newly diagnosed, with a disease duration of less than 2 months. Patients with uncontrolled infections, other autoimmune diseases, pregnancy or lactation were excluded. Diagnoses were based on clinical symptoms, serum thyroxine and TRAb, thyroid ultrasound and orbital computed tomography. For the first round of RT-PCR on the TCR CDR3, the HTBI primer set was used together with the Qiagen OneStep RT-PCR kit. Blood samples also contained most of the expanded thyroid clonotypes (frequency above 0.001), which suggests that blood repertoires may reflect thyroid immune responses. A 13 V-J signature model separated ophthalmopathy from stable hyperthyroidism, with just over 85% sensitivity and around 84% specificity in cross-validation and 80%/75% in testing. During validation, the model predicted progression to ophthalmopathy a median of approximately 6 months ahead of onset, with approximately 70% sensitivity and 72% to 80% specificity. To identify TCR V-J signatures that set the groups apart, the researchers used a discovery cohort of 100 patients, made up of under 45 with Graves' ophthalmopathy and some 55 with stable Graves' hyperthyroidism. Prospective prediction of ophthalmopathy was tested in an independent validation cohort consisting of about 20 hyperthyroidism patients and over 15 patients who later progressed to ophthalmopathy. For training and testing, the 100 or so patients in the discovery cohort were randomly divided in a 7:3 ratio. Thyroid tissue and blood T-cell repertoires from six Graves' hyperthyroidism patients were also compared in the study. Following sampling, methimazole starting at 30 mg daily was given to hyperthyroidism patients, and high-dose intravenous methylprednisolone was given to ophthalmopathy patients. The libraries were constructed in a second round of multiplex PCR and then size-selected and purified. Libraries were sequenced paired-end with 100 bp reads on an Illumina HiSeq2000. SOAPnuke was used to process the raw data, with reads discarded if the reads contained adapters or uncalled bases, had a mean Phred below 15, or lacked an exact constant-primer or identifier match. High-quality paired reads were merged using COPE v1.2.5, and each unique nucleotide sequence was defined as a clonotype. MiTCR v1.1 was used to align the clonotypes against IMGT TRBV, TRBD and TRBJ reference segments. Analysis was restricted to V-J combinations with a frequency above 0.0001, which covered about 99% of repertoires. A TCS score was defined as the ratio between F50 (clonal expansion) and ExV (chaos), using BLOSUM62-based TCRdist between CDR3 peptides within each V-J. Welch's t-statistics and random forest reduced roughly 500 V-J features to 13, which were used in a naive Bayes classifier (R e1071). No statistical method was used to fix the sample size in advance, and group allocation was not hidden from the investigators. The paper describes TCR Vbeta CDR3 sequencing of around 140 peripheral blood samples, made up of fewer than 50 ophthalmopathy patients, 70 to 80 hyperthyroidism patients and around 17 progressor patients.

The sequence is built from TRBV5-1 and TRBJ2-6; the D gene cannot be named for sure. The material was peripheral blood mononuclear cells (PBMCs), obtained at new diagnosis, from a patient treated with antithyroid drugs. The receptor comes from a woman in her 30s with Graves disease. Donor details come from another sample of the same person, matched by shared clones. The nucleotides read TGCGCCAGCAGCTTGCCCATGCCCCGGCCATATGGGGCCAACGTCCTGACTTTC. Translated, this gives CASSLPMPRPYGANVLTF. This CDR3, with the reference TRBV5-1 and TRBJ2-6 proteins standing in past its ends, gives the full variable domain KAGVTQTPRYLIKTRGQQVTLSCSPISGHRSVSWYQQTPGQGLQFLFEYFSETQRNKGNFPGRFSGRQFSNSRSEMNVSTLELGDSALYLCASSLPMPRPYGANVLTFGAGSRLTVL.